A selection of T cell receptor beta chains follows, all from one sample in a study of T-cell reconstitution after alpha-beta-depleted transplantation in children. MiXCR, run by TCRdb on the PCR reads, gives a single entry per CDR3 protein. In the table there are about 540,000 distinct CDR3 sequences, about a quarter of which are singletons. The sample was PBMCs, taken before TCRalphabeta/CD19-depleted stem cell transplant. Receptors originate from a boy in the first two years of life with Wiskott-Aldrich syndrome, due to receive a stem cell transplant. Both conserved end residues are part of each CDR3. The order of the fields is CDR3 protein, CDR3 DNA, clone size, D gene, V gene, J gene. A D gene is named only where the DNA matches it firmly. The size entry is marked missing in some rows and otherwise reads once, few, many or a size class.

CDR3aa: CASSDQGPSGRETQYF; CDR3nt: TGTGCCAGCAGTGATCAAGGACCGAGCGGTCGGGAGACCCAGTACTTC; abundance: .; d_gene: .; v_gene: TRBV2; j_gene: TRBJ2-5
CDR3aa: CASREVDFGELFF; CDR3nt: TGTGCCAGCAGAGAAGTGGATTTCGGGGAGCTGTTTTTT; abundance: few; d_gene: .; v_gene: TRBV12-3/TRBV12-4; j_gene: TRBJ2-2
CDR3aa: CASSHDRGTHEQYF; CDR3nt: TGCGCCAGCAGTCACGACAGGGGGACCCACGAGCAGTACTTC; abundance: few; d_gene: TRBD1; v_gene: TRBV5-1; j_gene: TRBJ2-7
CDR3aa: CASSPTAVTDTQYF; CDR3nt: TGTGCCAGCAGCCCCACGGCGGTCACAGATACGCAGTATTTT; abundance: few; d_gene: .; v_gene: TRBV7-8; j_gene: TRBJ2-3
CDR3aa: CASRTGYGEQYF; CDR3nt: TGTGCCAGCAGGACAGGGTACGGAGAGCAGTACTTC; abundance: few; d_gene: TRBD1; v_gene: TRBV28; j_gene: TRBJ2-7
CDR3aa: CAISESRETQYF; CDR3nt: TGTGCCATCAGTGAGTCTCGGGAGACCCAGTACTTC; abundance: many; d_gene: .; v_gene: TRBV10-3; j_gene: TRBJ2-5
CDR3aa: CATSGRDRVNEQFF; CDR3nt: TGTGCCACCAGTGGGCGGGACAGGGTCAATGAGCAGTTCTTC; abundance: once; d_gene: TRBD1; v_gene: TRBV24-1; j_gene: TRBJ2-1
CDR3aa: CASKREPMNTEAFF; CDR3nt: TGTGCCAGCAAGAGGGAACCCATGAACACTGAAGCTTTCTTT; abundance: .; d_gene: .; v_gene: TRBV6-1; j_gene: TRBJ1-1
CDR3aa: CSAAFDTGELFF; CDR3nt: TGCAGTGCCGCTTTTGACACCGGGGAGCTGTTTTTT; abundance: .; d_gene: .; v_gene: TRBV20-1; j_gene: TRBJ2-2
CDR3aa: CAISEVREQYF; CDR3nt: TGTGCCATCAGTGAAGTCCGTGAGCAGTACTTC; abundance: .; d_gene: .; v_gene: TRBV10-3; j_gene: TRBJ2-7
CDR3aa: CSVGDSSGNTIYF; CDR3nt: TGCAGCGTTGGGGACAGCTCTGGAAACACCATATATTTT; abundance: .; d_gene: TRBD1; v_gene: TRBV29-1; j_gene: TRBJ1-3
CDR3aa: CSARSPLGGFNSPLHF; CDR3nt: TGCAGTGCTAGATCCCCCCTCGGAGGGTTTAATTCACCCCTCCACTTT; abundance: .; d_gene: .; v_gene: TRBV20-1; j_gene: TRBJ1-6
CDR3aa: CASSSDRDQETQYF; CDR3nt: TGCGCCAGCAGCTCAGACAGAGACCAAGAGACCCAGTACTTC; abundance: few; d_gene: .; v_gene: TRBV5-1; j_gene: TRBJ2-5
CDR3aa: CASSGTGVSEQYF; CDR3nt: TGCGCCAGCAGCGGGACAGGGGTCAGCGAGCAGTACTTC; abundance: few; d_gene: TRBD1; v_gene: TRBV5-1; j_gene: TRBJ2-7
CDR3aa: CASSPIKEDSYNEQFF; CDR3nt: TGTGCCAGCAGTCCAATCAAGGAGGACTCCTACAATGAGCAGTTCTTC; abundance: .; d_gene: .; v_gene: TRBV12-3/TRBV12-4; j_gene: TRBJ2-1
CDR3aa: CSARDADWTGGFYEQYF; CDR3nt: TGCAGTGCTAGAGATGCGGATTGGACAGGGGGTTTCTACGAGCAGTACTTC; abundance: once; d_gene: TRBD1; v_gene: TRBV20-1; j_gene: TRBJ2-7
CDR3aa: CASSQDLLAGSIIQETQYF; CDR3nt: TGTGCCAGCAGCCAAGATCTACTAGCGGGAAGTATCATTCAAGAGACCCAGTACTTC; abundance: few; d_gene: TRBD2; v_gene: TRBV4-2; j_gene: TRBJ2-5
CDR3aa: CASRAGLAGVADTQYF; CDR3nt: TGTGCCAGCAGGGCCGGCCTAGCGGGAGTGGCAGATACGCAGTATTTT; abundance: few; d_gene: TRBD2; v_gene: TRBV12-3/TRBV12-4; j_gene: TRBJ2-3
CDR3aa: CASSHNTEAFF; CDR3nt: TGCGCCAGCAGCCACAACACTGAAGCTTTCTTT; abundance: few; d_gene: .; v_gene: TRBV5-1; j_gene: TRBJ1-1
CDR3aa: CASSLGGRKGRTDTQYF; CDR3nt: TGTGCCAGCAGCTTGGGTGGGAGGAAGGGGCGCACAGATACGCAGTATTTT; abundance: .; d_gene: .; v_gene: TRBV11-2; j_gene: TRBJ2-3
CDR3aa: CSARAARQPRGGYTF; CDR3nt: TGCAGTGCTAGAGCTGCCAGGCAGCCAAGGGGCGGCTACACCTTC; abundance: few; d_gene: .; v_gene: TRBV20-1; j_gene: TRBJ1-2
CDR3aa: CASSSGGLRETQYF; CDR3nt: TGTGCCAGCAGTTCGGGGGGGTTGAGAGAGACCCAGTACTTC; abundance: .; d_gene: TRBD2; v_gene: TRBV28; j_gene: TRBJ2-5
CDR3aa: CASGRTESYEQYF; CDR3nt: TGTGCCAGCGGGAGGACGGAGTCCTACGAGCAGTACTTC; abundance: few; d_gene: .; v_gene: TRBV6-5; j_gene: TRBJ2-7
CDR3aa: CASSLAANYGYTF; CDR3nt: TGTGCCAGCAGCTTGGCCGCTAACTATGGCTACACCTTC; abundance: .; d_gene: .; v_gene: TRBV5-5; j_gene: TRBJ1-2
CDR3aa: CASSLESNTQYF; CDR3nt: TGCGCCAGCAGCTTGGAATCGAATACGCAGTATTTT; abundance: .; d_gene: .; v_gene: TRBV5-1; j_gene: TRBJ2-3
CDR3aa: CASSQAPGMDTQYF; CDR3nt: TGCGCCAGCAGCCAAGCTCCGGGGATGGATACGCAGTATTTT; abundance: few; d_gene: .; v_gene: TRBV4-1; j_gene: TRBJ2-3
CDR3aa: CASSLWLAQTDTQYF; CDR3nt: TGCGCCAGCAGCTTGTGGCTAGCTCAAACAGATACGCAGTATTTT; abundance: few; d_gene: .; v_gene: TRBV5-1; j_gene: TRBJ2-3
CDR3aa: CATSDLRTITGSYEQYF; CDR3nt: TGTGCCACCAGTGATTTGCGAACCATAACAGGCTCCTACGAGCAGTACTTC; abundance: once; d_gene: .; v_gene: TRBV24-1; j_gene: TRBJ2-7
CDR3aa: CASSDPRRSGDHNEQFF; CDR3nt: TGTGCCAGCAGCGACCCGAGACGGAGCGGAGATCACAATGAGCAGTTCTTC; abundance: few; d_gene: .; v_gene: TRBV7-9; j_gene: TRBJ2-1
CDR3aa: CASSPLDGRSSGNTIYF; CDR3nt: TGCGCCAGCAGCCCCCTGGACGGGAGAAGCTCTGGAAACACCATATATTTT; abundance: .; d_gene: .; v_gene: TRBV5-1; j_gene: TRBJ1-3
CDR3aa: CASSLTGDASPLHF; CDR3nt: TGCGCCAGCAGCTTAACAGGGGATGCGTCACCCCTCCACTTT; abundance: .; d_gene: TRBD1; v_gene: TRBV5-1; j_gene: TRBJ1-6
CDR3aa: CASQEAGGNQPQHF; CDR3nt: TGTGCCAGCCAGGAGGCAGGGGGGAATCAGCCCCAGCATTTT; abundance: few; d_gene: TRBD1; v_gene: TRBV6-1; j_gene: TRBJ1-5
CDR3aa: CSAMSTLGPQGAFF; CDR3nt: TGCAGTGCTATGTCTACCCTCGGGCCTCAGGGAGCTTTCTTT; abundance: few; d_gene: .; v_gene: TRBV20-1; j_gene: TRBJ1-1
CDR3aa: CSAAGLLTYNEQFF; CDR3nt: TGCAGTGCCGCGGGACTTCTGACCTACAATGAGCAGTTCTTC; abundance: .; d_gene: .; v_gene: TRBV20-1; j_gene: TRBJ2-1
CDR3aa: CASSVTGADYGYTF; CDR3nt: TGTGCCAGCAGCGTAACAGGGGCTGACTATGGCTACACCTTC; abundance: few; d_gene: TRBD1; v_gene: TRBV9; j_gene: TRBJ1-2
CDR3aa: CASSVGAIAFPYEQYF; CDR3nt: TGTGCCAGCAGCGTAGGGGCTATTGCATTTCCCTACGAGCAGTACTTC; abundance: .; d_gene: .; v_gene: TRBV9; j_gene: TRBJ2-7
CDR3aa: CASSQKGSTQETQYF; CDR3nt: TGTGCCAGCAGCCAAAAGGGCAGTACCCAAGAGACCCAGTACTTC; abundance: few; d_gene: .; v_gene: TRBV7-9; j_gene: TRBJ2-5
CDR3aa: CSARTATNYGYTF; CDR3nt: TGCAGTGCTAGGACTGCGACTAACTATGGCTACACCTTC; abundance: .; d_gene: .; v_gene: TRBV20-1; j_gene: TRBJ1-2
CDR3aa: CASNSYSHGETQYF; CDR3nt: TGTGCCAGCAATTCCTACTCCCACGGAGAGACCCAGTACTTC; abundance: few; d_gene: .; v_gene: TRBV5-5; j_gene: TRBJ2-5
CDR3aa: CASRQTGGTYEQYF; CDR3nt: TGTGCCAGCAGGCAGACAGGGGGAACCTACGAGCAGTACTTC; abundance: few; d_gene: TRBD1; v_gene: TRBV12-3/TRBV12-4; j_gene: TRBJ2-7
CDR3aa: CASRRSTGEISYEQYF; CDR3nt: TGTGCCAGCAGGAGATCGACAGGGGAGATCTCCTACGAGCAGTACTTC; abundance: few; d_gene: TRBD1; v_gene: TRBV28; j_gene: TRBJ2-7
CDR3aa: CATSENNQPQHF; CDR3nt: TGTGCCACCAGTGAAAACAATCAGCCCCAGCATTTT; abundance: few; d_gene: .; v_gene: TRBV24-1; j_gene: TRBJ1-5
CDR3aa: CASTPGLSYNEQFF; CDR3nt: TGTGCCAGTACCCCGGGACTGAGCTACAATGAGCAGTTCTTC; abundance: few; d_gene: .; v_gene: TRBV12-3/TRBV12-4; j_gene: TRBJ2-1
CDR3aa: CASSQELNKETQYF; CDR3nt: TGCGCCAGCAGCCAAGAATTAAATAAAGAGACCCAGTACTTC; abundance: .; d_gene: .; v_gene: TRBV4-1; j_gene: TRBJ2-5
CDR3aa: CASSGGHTHYGYTF; CDR3nt: TGTGCCAGCAGCGGCGGACATACCCACTATGGCTACACCTTC; abundance: .; d_gene: .; v_gene: TRBV7-2; j_gene: TRBJ1-2
CDR3aa: CASSLQGFQETQYF; CDR3nt: TGTGCCAGCAGTCTACAGGGCTTCCAAGAGACCCAGTACTTC; abundance: .; d_gene: .; v_gene: TRBV27; j_gene: TRBJ2-5
CDR3aa: CAWSPVPLSGGPYEQFF; CDR3nt: TGTGCCTGGAGTCCCGTTCCCCTATCGGGAGGGCCCTATGAGCAGTTCTTC; abundance: once; d_gene: TRBD2; v_gene: TRBV30; j_gene: TRBJ2-1
CDR3aa: CASSQSGTSGRALSYEQYF; CDR3nt: TGTGCCAGCAGCCAATCCGGGACTAGCGGGAGGGCCCTCTCCTACGAGCAGTACTTC; abundance: .; d_gene: TRBD2; v_gene: TRBV4-2; j_gene: TRBJ2-7
CDR3aa: CASSVTGRTDTQYF; CDR3nt: TGTGCCAGCAGCGTAACCGGGAGAACAGATACGCAGTATTTT; abundance: few; d_gene: .; v_gene: TRBV9; j_gene: TRBJ2-3
CDR3aa: CSARRREGQETQYF; CDR3nt: TGCAGTGCTAGAAGGCGGGAGGGACAAGAGACCCAGTACTTC; abundance: .; d_gene: TRBD2; v_gene: TRBV20-1; j_gene: TRBJ2-5
CDR3aa: CSARERGPYGYTF; CDR3nt: TGCAGTGCTAGAGAGAGGGGTCCTTATGGCTACACCTTC; abundance: few; d_gene: .; v_gene: TRBV20-1; j_gene: TRBJ1-2
CDR3aa: CASSPSGRYQETQYF; CDR3nt: TGTGCCAGCAGCCCTTCTGGGAGGTACCAAGAGACCCAGTACTTC; abundance: .; d_gene: .; v_gene: TRBV9; j_gene: TRBJ2-5
CDR3aa: CASSPTASSYNEQFF; CDR3nt: TGTGCCAGTAGCCCGACAGCCAGCTCCTACAATGAGCAGTTCTTC; abundance: .; d_gene: .; v_gene: TRBV19; j_gene: TRBJ2-1
CDR3aa: CASSRDGTMNTEAFF; CDR3nt: TGCGCCAGCAGCCGGGACGGAACTATGAACACTGAAGCTTTCTTT; abundance: .; d_gene: .; v_gene: TRBV5-1; j_gene: TRBJ1-1
CDR3aa: CASGTVQETQYF; CDR3nt: TGTGCCAGCGGGACAGTACAAGAGACCCAGTACTTC; abundance: few; d_gene: TRBD1; v_gene: TRBV7-9; j_gene: TRBJ2-5
CDR3aa: CASRIAGREQYF; CDR3nt: TGCGCCAGCAGGATAGCGGGAAGGGAGCAGTACTTC; abundance: few; d_gene: TRBD2; v_gene: TRBV5-1; j_gene: TRBJ2-7
CDR3aa: CSARTGGNQPQHF; CDR3nt: TGCAGTGCTAGGACAGGGGGCAATCAGCCCCAGCATTTT; abundance: many; d_gene: TRBD1; v_gene: TRBV20-1; j_gene: TRBJ1-5
CDR3aa: CSARATGVGETQYF; CDR3nt: TGCAGTGCTAGGGCTACAGGGGTGGGAGAGACCCAGTACTTC; abundance: .; d_gene: TRBD1; v_gene: TRBV20-1; j_gene: TRBJ2-5
CDR3aa: CASSQTEAYEQYF; CDR3nt: TGTGCCAGCAGTCAAACAGAGGCCTACGAGCAGTACTTC; abundance: .; d_gene: .; v_gene: TRBV7-6; j_gene: TRBJ2-7
CDR3aa: CASSLTTAGMGAQYF; CDR3nt: TGCGCCAGCAGCTTGACCACAGCTGGGATGGGGGCCCAGTACTTC; abundance: few; d_gene: .; v_gene: TRBV5-1; j_gene: TRBJ2-5